The 7 T cell receptor beta chains below were found in one sample sequenced in a study of T cell repertoires in cytomegalovirus infection. These receptors' antigens are unknown. TCRdb reanalysed the reads using MiXCR and keeps one entry per CDR3 protein. The profile shows about 890,000 distinct CDR3 sequences, approximately 30% of them singletons. This sample comprised cultured CD8+ T cells from PBMCs, obtained from culture after CMV antigen stimulation. Receptors originate from a human donor in good health (CMV status not recorded). Some clones in this sample may be carry-over from other donors' samples.

This chain links TRBV19 with TRBJ1-1; D unclear. CDR1 and CDR2 from the germline V gene are LNHDA and SQIVND (reference sequence). Trimming removed 7 bases from V and 0 bases from J, with 15 bases in between. This CDR3 is 15 amino acids long. The CDR3 DNA reads as TGTGCCAGTACCAACCCCGGCGAATTGAACACTGAAGCTTTCTTT. It encodes CASTNPGELNTEAFF.

This sequence joins TRBV12-3 or TRBV12-4 and TRBJ2-5; D might be TRBD1 (6 bases). The CDR3 is 18 amino acids. The V end was cut by 3 bases, the J end by 5 bases, with 25 bases between. CDR3 region: CASSFREQGAPSTETQYF. Here the CDR3 DNA reads TGTGCCAGCAGTTTCCGAGAACAGGGAGCGCCGTCAACGGAGACCCAGTACTTC.

The chain has TRBV2 and TRBJ2-2; tentative D call: TRBD1 (6 bases). Between the trimmed V and J ends, which lost 6 bases and 6 bases, there was a span of 17 bases. The germline CDR1 and CDR2 sequences are SNHLY and FYNNEI. This CDR3 is 15 amino acids long. Here the CDR3 reads CASSPTGGNSGELFF. CDR3 nucleotide sequence: TGTGCCAGCAGCCCCACTGGGGGCAACTCCGGGGAGCTGTTTTTT. Looking up the rest from reference TRBV2 and TRBJ2-2 gives the full variable domain: EPEVTQTPSHQVTQMGQEVILRCVPISNHLYFYWYRQILGQKVEFLVSFYNNEISEKSEIFDDQFSVERPDGSNFTLKIRSTKLEDSAMYFCASSPTGGNSGELFFGEGSRLTVL.

The chain employs TRBV10-3 and TRBJ2-1; D unclear. The V and J ends lost 2 bases and 7 bases respectively, with 9 bases between them. The CDR3 sequence is 13 residues long. Germline assignment: CDR1 ENHRY and CDR2 SYGVKD. CDR3 residues: CAISEVQLNEQFF. The CDR3 nucleotides are TGTGCCATCAGTGAGGTACAGCTTAATGAGCAGTTCTTC.

The chain employs TRBV27 and TRBJ1-1; D remains unclear. Germline V gene data show CDR1 as MNHEY and CDR2 as SMNVEV (reference sequence). Trimming shortened V by 8 bases and J by 4 bases, and 8 bases separated the two germline ends. The CDR3 is 11 amino acids. CDR3 coding DNA: TGTGCCAGCGGCAGACCCACTGAAGCTTTCTTT. The encoded protein is CASGRPTEAFF.

The gene calls are TRBV2 and TRBJ2-1; possibly TRBD2 for D (7 bases). Germline CDR1 SNHLY, CDR2 FYNNEI. There are 11 residues in the CDR3. V lost 4 bases and J 14 bases, leaving 12 bases between the germline ends. CDR3 nucleotide sequence: TGTGCCAGCAGTGGAACAGGGAGGGAGTTCTTC. This translates into CASSGTGREFF.

There are many counts of this clonotype. The V call is TRBV7-6, the J call TRBJ2-5, with a possible D match to TRBD1 (6 bases). In germline, CDR1 is SGHVS, CDR2 FNYEAQ. The V gene lost 3 bases and the J gene lost 7 bases, with 18 bases spanning the gap. This CDR3 contains 15 residues. The CDR3 DNA is TGTGCCAGCAGCTTGGCAACAGGGACCAAGCGGACCCAGTACTTC. Protein: CASSLATGTKRTQYF.